The entry below describes one T cell receptor (beta chain). This clonotype was observed many times. No antigen is known for it. Per-nucleotide qualities are absent, and no much larger clonotype sits a single base away. The data stem from a study of glioma-infiltrating T cells (dated by TCRdb to between 2015 and 2016). With respect to the entire study: Glioma tissue, non-neoplastic brain tissue and matched peripheral blood mononuclear cells were used as sources from which TCR alpha- and beta-chain repertoires were sequenced. To gauge divergence between tissue and blood T-cell populations, every tissue-infiltrating repertoire was compared against the peripheral blood repertoire from the same patient. Three low-grade glioma patients, roughly eight primary glioblastoma patients, and three non-glioma patients who contributed non-neoplastic brain tissue made up the paired cohort. General study outcomes and caveats: In non-neoplastic patients, VJ-independent divergence between tissue and blood fell below expectation, whereas in all gliomas, and especially in low-grade gliomas, the divergence rose above expectation. Only a very small number of CDR3 sequences turned up in both tissue and blood, a result put down to high CDR3 diversity combined with limited sampling. The group comparisons were based on small numbers of patients: three non-neoplastic, three low-grade glioma and several glioblastoma patients.

The iRepertoire nested amplicon-rescue multiplex PCR (arm-PCR) platform was used to amplify TCR alpha and beta CDR3 regions from RNA. One-step reverse transcription and amplification used about 95-400 ng of tissue mRNA or PBMC total RNA as input. Following bead purification, Illumina adapters were added by a secondary multiplex PCR, and libraries between 200 and 400 bp were gel-purified. Libraries carried internal 6-nucleotide barcodes used for demultiplexing. Sequencing of libraries was performed on an Illumina MiSeq with 2x220 or 2x250 nucleotide paired-end reads. In the source study's methods: Paired reads were merged using FLASH 1.2.11 and were aligned to the GRCh37 human genome using BWA-MEM, after which TRA and TRB reads were extracted. For V and J assignment, an IMGT-derived reference of cassette sequences and CDR3 motifs that included pseudogenes was used. Reads were translated in three frames, and productive CDR3s were defined as those with a C...FGXG motif and no stop codons. A clonotype was defined as a unique combination of a V-J cassette pair and a CDR3 amino acid sequence. Reads were filtered by Hamming distance, thresholded by each sample's sequence error rate in mapped regions. TCRdb handled the public reads itself, with Q25 trimming in fastp and clone calling in MiXCR, and kept productive beta chains. Here each entry gathers all rows of one CDR3 protein and keeps the most common genes and DNA. Clone size and V and J calls follow TCRdb, not the original study. This sample gives tens of thousands of distinct CDR3 sequences in total; 35% to 50% of them show up just once. 35% to 40% of the sample rests with the top ten.

V ends up 1 base short and J 6 bases short, with an unmatched junction base count of 5. From its cysteine to its phenylalanine, the CDR3 spans 15 amino acids. Of all the DNA, just the CDR3 is kept, 45 bases in frame from base 1. In the germline V gene (reference sequence), CDR1 corresponds to LGHDT and CDR2 to YNNKEL. The TCR originated in a human donor with low-grade glioma or glioblastoma, undergoing nonglioma brain surgery, or in good health (not recorded which). The sample comprised glioma tissue, nonneoplastic brain tissue, or PBMCs (not recorded which). The chain uses TRBV3-1 and TRBJ2-1; a stretch of 8 junction bases matches TRBD2. CDR3 reads: CASSQGTSFGNEQFF. In nucleotide form, the sequence is TGTGCCAGCAGCCAAGGGACTAGCTTCGGCAATGAGCAGTTCTTC.